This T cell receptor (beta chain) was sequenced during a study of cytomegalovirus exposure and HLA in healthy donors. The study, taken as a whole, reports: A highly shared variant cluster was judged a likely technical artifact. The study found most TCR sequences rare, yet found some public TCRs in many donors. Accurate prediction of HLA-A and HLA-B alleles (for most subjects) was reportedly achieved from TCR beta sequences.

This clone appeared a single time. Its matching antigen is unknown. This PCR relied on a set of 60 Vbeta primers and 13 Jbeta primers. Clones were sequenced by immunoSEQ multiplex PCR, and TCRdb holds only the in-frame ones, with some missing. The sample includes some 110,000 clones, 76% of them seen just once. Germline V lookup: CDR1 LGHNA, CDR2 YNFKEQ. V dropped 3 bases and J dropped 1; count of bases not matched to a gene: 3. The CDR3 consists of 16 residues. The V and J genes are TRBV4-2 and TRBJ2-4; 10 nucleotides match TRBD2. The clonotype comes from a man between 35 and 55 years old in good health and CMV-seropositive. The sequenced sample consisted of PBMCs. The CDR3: CASSQLAGVAKNIQYF. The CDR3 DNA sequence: TGTGCCAGCAGCCAGCTAGCGGGAGTGGCCAAAAACATTCAGTACTTC.